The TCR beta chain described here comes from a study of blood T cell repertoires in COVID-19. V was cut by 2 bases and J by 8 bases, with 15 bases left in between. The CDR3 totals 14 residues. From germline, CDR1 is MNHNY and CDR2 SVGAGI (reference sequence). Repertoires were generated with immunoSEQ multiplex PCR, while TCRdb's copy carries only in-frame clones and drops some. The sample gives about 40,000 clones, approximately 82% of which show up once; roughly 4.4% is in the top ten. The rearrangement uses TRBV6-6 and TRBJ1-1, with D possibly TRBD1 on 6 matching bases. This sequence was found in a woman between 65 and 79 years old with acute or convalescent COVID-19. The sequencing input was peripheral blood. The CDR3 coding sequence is TGTGCCAGCAGTTACCCCCCCTCTGGACAGGAAGCTTTCTTT. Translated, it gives CASSYPPSGQEAFF.